These T cell receptor beta chains were read from a single sample in a study of blood T cell repertoires in COVID-19. The method was immunoSEQ multiplex PCR; TCRdb's version includes in-frame clones alone and lacks a portion of them. The sample lists roughly 160,000 clones, approximately 88% occurring once. Sequenced input: peripheral blood. The receptors were gathered from a woman in her fifties or sixties with acute or convalescent COVID-19. Each CDR3 is given with its conserved first and last residue. A D gene is named only where the DNA matches it firmly. Some rows mark clone size as missing; the rest say once, few, many or name a class of expanded clone.

d_call: TRBD1; v_call: TRBV7-2; clone_size: NA; j_call: TRBJ2-3; cdr3_aa: CASSLIGQGNTDTQYF; cdr3_nt: TGTGCCAGCAGCTTAATCGGACAGGGGAACACAGATACGCAGTATTTT
d_call: TRBD1; v_call: TRBV29-1; clone_size: NA; j_call: TRBJ1-1; cdr3_aa: CSVADRGPMNTEAFF; cdr3_nt: TGCAGCGTCGCCGACAGGGGACCGATGAACACTGAAGCTTTCTTT
d_call: NA; v_call: TRBV9; clone_size: NA; j_call: TRBJ2-3; cdr3_aa: CASSVVRGPLGGTDTQYF; cdr3_nt: TGTGCCAGCAGCGTAGTGAGGGGACCACTTGGGGGGACAGATACGCAGTATTTT
d_call: NA; v_call: TRBV21-1; clone_size: few; j_call: TRBJ2-3; cdr3_aa: CASSKGAGGTDTQYF; cdr3_nt: TGTGCCAGCAGCAAAGGAGCCGGGGGGACAGATACGCAGTATTTT
d_call: NA; v_call: TRBV6-6; clone_size: NA; j_call: TRBJ2-2; cdr3_aa: CASSLTGELFF; cdr3_nt: TGTGCCAGCAGCCTAACCGGGGAGCTGTTTTTT
d_call: NA; v_call: TRBV12-2; clone_size: NA; j_call: TRBJ2-3; cdr3_aa: CASRLGDRATDTQYF; cdr3_nt: TGTGCAAGTCGCTTAGGGGACAGGGCGACAGATACGCAGTATTTT
d_call: TRBD1; v_call: TRBV18; clone_size: NA; j_call: TRBJ2-2; cdr3_aa: CASSPKGQGYTGELFF; cdr3_nt: TGTGCCAGCTCACCCAAGGGACAGGGCTACACCGGGGAGCTGTTTTTT
d_call: NA; v_call: TRBV28; clone_size: NA; j_call: TRBJ1-2; cdr3_aa: CASSSTARASRGYTF; cdr3_nt: TGTGCCAGCAGTTCGACCGCCAGGGCCTCAAGGGGCTACACCTTC
d_call: NA; v_call: TRBV3-1/TRBV3-2; clone_size: NA; j_call: TRBJ2-3; cdr3_aa: CASSQKGRLVGTDTQYF; cdr3_nt: TGTGCCAGCAGCCAAAAGGGGAGACTAGTCGGCACAGATACGCAGTATTTT
d_call: TRBD1; v_call: TRBV5-5; clone_size: NA; j_call: TRBJ1-2; cdr3_aa: CASSLATGQGFYGYTF; cdr3_nt: TGTGCCAGCAGCTTGGCTACAGGACAGGGATTCTATGGCTACACCTTC
d_call: NA; v_call: TRBV2; clone_size: NA; j_call: TRBJ2-7; cdr3_aa: CASRGGVSSFYEQYF; cdr3_nt: TGTGCCAGCAGAGGGGGGGTTAGCTCTTTCTACGAGCAGTACTTC
d_call: TRBD1; v_call: TRBV27; clone_size: NA; j_call: TRBJ2-5; cdr3_aa: CASSSRTGYATQYF; cdr3_nt: TGTGCCAGCAGTTCCCGGACAGGGTACGCGACCCAGTACTTC
d_call: TRBD1; v_call: TRBV24-1; clone_size: NA; j_call: TRBJ1-2; cdr3_aa: CATKPKDRSNYGYTF; cdr3_nt: TGTGCCACCAAACCCAAGGACAGGAGTAACTATGGCTACACCTTC
d_call: TRBD1; v_call: TRBV12-3/TRBV12-4; clone_size: NA; j_call: TRBJ1-2; cdr3_aa: CASSSTGFDGYTF; cdr3_nt: TGTGCCAGCAGCTCGACAGGGTTCGATGGCTACACCTTC
d_call: NA; v_call: TRBV5-1; clone_size: few; j_call: TRBJ1-1; cdr3_aa: CASSLAPGRDTEAFF; cdr3_nt: TGCGCCAGCAGCTTGGCCCCGGGGAGAGACACTGAAGCTTTCTTT
d_call: NA; v_call: TRBV5-5; clone_size: NA; j_call: TRBJ2-7; cdr3_aa: CASSPLPGQAAYEQYF; cdr3_nt: TGTGCCAGCAGCCCACTTCCGGGACAAGCTGCCTACGAGCAGTACTTC
d_call: NA; v_call: TRBV7-2; clone_size: NA; j_call: TRBJ1-6; cdr3_aa: CASSSRRGGLNSPLHF; cdr3_nt: TGTGCCAGCAGCTCCCGCCGGGGGGGTTTGAATTCACCCCTCCACTTT
d_call: TRBD1; v_call: TRBV7-9; clone_size: NA; j_call: TRBJ1-5; cdr3_aa: CASSPSGTGTGLSNQPQHF; cdr3_nt: TGTGCCAGCAGCCCCAGTGGTACTGGGACAGGACTTAGCAATCAGCCCCAGCATTTT
d_call: NA; v_call: TRBV5-1; clone_size: NA; j_call: TRBJ2-7; cdr3_aa: CASSLGWAGLSSYEQYF; cdr3_nt: TGCGCCAGCAGCTTGGGTTGGGCAGGTCTGAGCTCCTACGAGCAGTACTTC
d_call: NA; v_call: TRBV19; clone_size: once; j_call: TRBJ1-6; cdr3_aa: CASSEGRVNSPLHF; cdr3_nt: TGTGCCAGTAGTGAAGGGAGAGTTAATTCACCCCTCCACTTT
d_call: TRBD1; v_call: TRBV5-4; clone_size: NA; j_call: TRBJ2-2; cdr3_aa: CATSGTGFSGELFF; cdr3_nt: TGTGCCACTTCCGGGACAGGCTTCTCCGGGGAGCTGTTTTTT
d_call: NA; v_call: TRBV14; clone_size: NA; j_call: TRBJ1-1; cdr3_aa: CANLSRGARHTEAFF; cdr3_nt: TGTGCCAACTTATCCCGGGGGGCGCGGCACACTGAAGCTTTCTTT
d_call: TRBD1; v_call: TRBV6-5; clone_size: once; j_call: TRBJ1-2; cdr3_aa: CASRWTGDLNYGYTF; cdr3_nt: TGTGCCAGCAGATGGACAGGGGACTTGAACTATGGCTACACCTTC
d_call: NA; v_call: TRBV9; clone_size: NA; j_call: TRBJ1-5; cdr3_aa: CASSATGSNQPQHF; cdr3_nt: TGTGCCAGCAGCGCTACAGGAAGCAATCAGCCCCAGCATTTT
d_call: NA; v_call: TRBV5-4; clone_size: NA; j_call: TRBJ2-7; cdr3_aa: CASSFGSSYEQYF; cdr3_nt: TGTGCCAGCAGCTTTGGGAGCTCCTACGAGCAGTACTTC
d_call: TRBD1; v_call: TRBV6-6; clone_size: NA; j_call: TRBJ1-6; cdr3_aa: CASSRTPGQTNSPLHF; cdr3_nt: TGTGCCAGCAGTCGAACCCCGGGACAGACTAATTCACCCCTCCACTTT
d_call: NA; v_call: TRBV24-1; clone_size: NA; j_call: TRBJ2-3; cdr3_aa: CATSDYTHGSTDTQYF; cdr3_nt: TGTGCCACCAGTGATTATACTCACGGGAGCACAGATACGCAGTATTTT
d_call: NA; v_call: TRBV6-4; clone_size: NA; j_call: TRBJ1-5; cdr3_aa: CASSDSAGDNQPQHF; cdr3_nt: TGTGCCAGCAGTGACTCAGCAGGGGACAATCAGCCCCAGCATTTT
d_call: NA; v_call: TRBV3-1/TRBV3-2; clone_size: NA; j_call: TRBJ1-1; cdr3_aa: CASSQGQPNTEAFF; cdr3_nt: TGTGCCAGCAGCCAAGGACAGCCGAACACTGAAGCTTTCTTT
d_call: NA; v_call: TRBV9; clone_size: once; j_call: TRBJ1-2; cdr3_aa: CATSSPGRGYTF; cdr3_nt: TGTGCCACCTCTTCGCCGGGAAGGGGCTACACCTTC
d_call: TRBD1; v_call: TRBV9; clone_size: NA; j_call: TRBJ2-3; cdr3_aa: CASSVAGGQGPATQYF; cdr3_nt: TGTGCCAGCAGCGTAGCTGGGGGACAGGGACCGGCTACGCAGTATTTT
d_call: TRBD1; v_call: TRBV5-1; clone_size: NA; j_call: TRBJ1-4; cdr3_aa: CASSLTPQGANEKLFF; cdr3_nt: TGCGCCAGCAGCTTGACCCCCCAGGGGGCTAATGAAAAACTGTTTTTT
d_call: TRBD1; v_call: TRBV27; clone_size: NA; j_call: TRBJ1-5; cdr3_aa: CASSLGTGGLGANQPQHF; cdr3_nt: TGTGCCAGCAGTTTAGGGACAGGGGGCTTGGGAGCGAATCAGCCCCAGCATTTT
d_call: TRBD1; v_call: TRBV2; clone_size: NA; j_call: TRBJ1-2; cdr3_aa: CASTLDRGTYGYTF; cdr3_nt: TGTGCCAGCACCTTGGACAGGGGGACCTATGGCTACACCTTC
d_call: NA; v_call: TRBV12-3/TRBV12-4; clone_size: NA; j_call: TRBJ2-7; cdr3_aa: CASSFLEGYEQYF; cdr3_nt: TGTGCCAGCAGTTTTCTTGAGGGCTACGAGCAGTACTTC
d_call: NA; v_call: TRBV27; clone_size: NA; j_call: TRBJ2-7; cdr3_aa: CASSFLGGEGTYEQYF; cdr3_nt: TGTGCCAGCAGTTTCCTAGGGGGGGAAGGGACCTACGAGCAGTACTTC
d_call: NA; v_call: TRBV5-5; clone_size: NA; j_call: TRBJ1-5; cdr3_aa: CASSLEDTGRGQPQHF; cdr3_nt: TGTGCCAGCAGCTTGGAGGACACCGGTCGGGGGCAGCCCCAGCATTTT
d_call: TRBD1; v_call: TRBV4-3; clone_size: NA; j_call: TRBJ1-2; cdr3_aa: CASSAAYGTAIFGYTF; cdr3_nt: TGCGCCAGCAGTGCTGCTTACGGGACAGCGATTTTTGGCTACACCTTC
d_call: TRBD1; v_call: TRBV9; clone_size: NA; j_call: TRBJ1-1; cdr3_aa: CASSVDRGPAEAFF; cdr3_nt: TGTGCCAGCAGCGTAGACAGGGGGCCGGCTGAAGCTTTCTTT
d_call: TRBD2; v_call: TRBV7-6; clone_size: NA; j_call: TRBJ2-2; cdr3_aa: CASSLVAGLAGGHTHSGELFF; cdr3_nt: TGTGCCAGCAGCTTAGTGGCCGGACTAGCGGGGGGGCATACTCATTCCGGGGAGCTGTTTTTT
d_call: NA; v_call: TRBV6-5; clone_size: NA; j_call: TRBJ2-7; cdr3_aa: CASSYSRDTAYEQYF; cdr3_nt: TGTGCCAGCAGTTACTCCAGGGACACCGCTTACGAGCAGTACTTC
d_call: TRBD1; v_call: TRBV3-1/TRBV3-2; clone_size: NA; j_call: TRBJ1-6; cdr3_aa: CASSPGQGYNSPLHF; cdr3_nt: TGTGCCAGCAGCCCCGGACAGGGTTATAATTCACCCCTCCACTTT
d_call: TRBD1; v_call: TRBV6-6; clone_size: NA; j_call: TRBJ2-7; cdr3_aa: CASSPDRVNGNEQYF; cdr3_nt: TGTGCCAGCAGTCCGGACAGGGTAAATGGGAACGAGCAGTACTTC
d_call: TRBD1; v_call: TRBV19; clone_size: NA; j_call: TRBJ1-3; cdr3_aa: CASSIGTEGNTIYF; cdr3_nt: TGTGCCAGTAGTATCGGGACAGAGGGAAACACCATATATTTT
d_call: NA; v_call: TRBV4-2; clone_size: NA; j_call: TRBJ1-4; cdr3_aa: CASSVGGDNEKLFF; cdr3_nt: TGTGCCAGCAGCGTGGGGGGTGATAATGAAAAACTGTTTTTT
d_call: TRBD1; v_call: TRBV5-4; clone_size: NA; j_call: TRBJ2-7; cdr3_aa: CASSSGRTGRSYEQYF; cdr3_nt: TGTGCCAGCAGCTCGGGACGGACAGGGAGGTCCTACGAGCAGTACTTC
d_call: TRBD2; v_call: TRBV10-1; clone_size: NA; j_call: TRBJ2-3; cdr3_aa: CASSDGLAGETLLRDTQYF; cdr3_nt: TGCGCCAGCAGTGATGGGCTAGCGGGGGAGACGCTCCTGCGAGATACGCAGTATTTT